Below, 25 T cell receptor beta chains from the same sample are listed, as sequenced in a study of blood T cell repertoires in COVID-19. TCRdb's copy holds only in-frame clones and misses some; the assay was immunoSEQ multiplex PCR. The sample has some 270,000 clones, around 86% seen once. The sequenced sample was peripheral blood. Source of these receptors: a middle-aged man with active or convalescent COVID-19.

The V gene is TRBV5-1, the J gene TRBJ2-7; 7 bases fit TRBD1. The length of the CDR3 is 14 residues. After removal of 2 bases from V and 6 bases from J, the junction contained 8 bases not matched to a gene. Germline CDR1 reads SGHRS; CDR2 reads YFSETQ. Here the CDR3 reads CASSFLTGTGEQYF. The CDR3, as DNA: TGCGCCAGCAGCTTTTTGACAGGGACGGGCGAGCAGTACTTC. The entire variable domain, with the rest obtained from reference TRBV5-1 and TRBJ2-7, is as follows: KAGVTQTPRYLIKTRGQQVTLSCSPISGHRSVSWYQQTPGQGLQFLFEYFSETQRNKGNFPGRFSGRQFSNSRSEMNVSTLELGDSALYLCASSFLTGTGEQYFGPGTRLTVT.

The chain is built from TRBV9 and TRBJ2-1, with D possibly matching TRBD1 (5 bases). Germline V gene lookup returns CDR1 SGDLS and CDR2 YYNGEE. With 0 bases removed from V and 5 bases from J, the gap between germline ends came to 6 bases. The CDR3 has 13 residues. The chain's CDR3 is CASSVGQNNEQFF. Here the CDR3 DNA reads TGTGCCAGCAGCGTAGGACAGAACAATGAGCAGTTCTTC.

V and J are TRBV27 and TRBJ1-1, with D possibly matching TRBD1 (5 bases). The V end lost 2 bases, the J end lost 4 bases, and 11 bases lay between the germline ends. The CDR3 contains 14 residues. Per the germline V gene, CDR1 is MNHEY and CDR2 is SMNVEV (reference sequence). CDR3 sequence: CASSLTQGFTEAFF. The CDR3, as DNA: TGTGCCAGCAGTTTAACCCAGGGATTCACTGAAGCTTTCTTT.

The chain couples TRBV15 to TRBJ1-1; unclear D gene. This CDR3 region has 15 residues. Germline CDR1 LNHNV, CDR2 YYDKDF (reference sequence). Trimming cost V 0 bases and J 0 bases, with 8 bases left between them. The CDR3 DNA is TGTGCCACCAGCAGAGAACCCCTAATGAACACTGAAGCTTTCTTT. Encoded protein: CATSREPLMNTEAFF.

The chain has TRBV2 and TRBJ2-7, with TRBD1 as a possible D gene (6 bases). Germline V gene lookup returns CDR1 SNHLY and CDR2 FYNNEI. The CDR3 is 12 amino acids. V lost 8 bases and J lost 4, with 12 bases in between. CDR3 loop: CASVFRGYEQYF. CDR3 coding DNA: TGTGCCAGCGTTTTCAGGGGTTACGAGCAGTACTTC.

This clone was seen a handful of times. V and J are TRBV19 and TRBJ1-5; 9 bases agree with TRBD1. Germline-derived CDR1 and CDR2 are LNHDA and SQIVND (reference sequence). V was pared by 8 bases and J by 3 bases, with 5 bases of the junction left unmatched. The CDR3 runs 14 residues. CDR3 region: CASGGDRDNQPQHF. The CDR3 DNA follows: TGTGCCAGTGGGGGGGACAGGGACAATCAGCCCCAGCATTTT.

V is TRBV19 and J is TRBJ2-5, with 10 nucleotides matching TRBD1. Germline CDR1 LNHDA, CDR2 SQIVND (reference sequence). The CDR3 is 15 residues long. After removal of 5 bases from V and 5 bases from J, the junction contained 8 bases not matched to a gene. The DNA of the CDR3 is TGTGCCAGTAGTTCCCTCCCGGGACAGGGGGAGACCCAGTACTTC. Encoded protein: CASSSLPGQGETQYF.

V gene TRBV7-2 combines with J gene TRBJ2-7, with TRBD2 matching 10 bases. Unmatched junction bases numbered 7, after V lost 5 bases and J lost 3 bases. The V gene's germline CDR1 is SGHTA and CDR2 FQGNSA. CDR3 length equals 15 residues. The CDR3 reads CASSLTGLASYEQYF. CDR3 DNA: TGTGCCAGCAGCCTGACGGGACTAGCGAGCTACGAGCAGTACTTC. Looking up the rest from reference TRBV7-2 and TRBJ2-7 gives the full variable domain: GAGVSQSPSNKVTEKGKDVELRCDPISGHTALYWYRQSLGQGLEFLIYFQGNSAPDKSGLPSDRFSAERTGGSVSTLTIQRTQQEDSAVYLCASSLTGLASYEQYFGPGTRLTVT.

This clone has more than one count but fewer than ten. The gene calls are TRBV14 and TRBJ1-1; a possible D gene is TRBD1 (5 bases). The CDR3 runs to 16 residues. V was trimmed by 0 bases and J by 1 base, leaving 12 bases between them. Germline loops: CDR1 SGHDN, CDR2 FVKESK. In DNA form, the CDR3 reads TGTGCCAGCAGCCAAGATGGTCAGGGCCCGAACACTGAAGCTTTCTTT. As protein: CASSQDGQGPNTEAFF.

The CDR3 DNA follows: TGTGCCTGGGAGGTGGGGAGCTCCTATAATTCACCCCTCCACTTT. It encodes CAWEVGSSYNSPLHF. The chain employs TRBV30 and TRBJ1-6; D gene unclear. V dropped 5 bases and J dropped 0 bases, with 11 bases sitting between them. Germline assignment: CDR1 GTSNPN and CDR2 SVGIG (reference sequence). This CDR3 spans 15 amino acids.

The V gene is TRBV19, the J gene TRBJ2-1; maybe TRBD2 (7 bases). This CDR3 comprises 18 residues. The V gene lost 10 bases and the J gene lost 9 bases, with 34 bases spanning the gap. Germline values: CDR1 LNHDA, CDR2 SQIVND (reference sequence). CDR3 amino acids: CAKGPGPSGRGPEGEQFF. CDR3 sequence (DNA): TGTGCCAAGGGCCCTGGCCCTTCGGGGCGGGGGCCGGAGGGTGAGCAGTTCTTC.

The V gene is TRBV13, the J gene TRBJ1-5; D might be TRBD1 (5 bases). Germline CDR1 is PRHDT and CDR2 is FYEKMQ (reference sequence). Trimming shortened V by 1 base and J by 6 bases, and 7 bases separated the two germline ends. The CDR3 runs to 13 residues. The DNA for the CDR3 is TGTGCCAGCAGCTTAGATAGGGGTCAGCCCCAGCATTTT. Its translation: CASSLDRGQPQHF.

The chain links TRBV9 to TRBJ2-5; 9 bases line up with TRBD1. Germline CDR1 reads SGDLS; CDR2 reads YYNGEE. The length of the CDR3 is 14 residues. With 4 bases clipped from V and 3 bases from J, the junction kept 4 bases outside the gene matches. CDR3 DNA sequence: TGTGCCAGCAGCCCTTGGACAGGGGAAGAGACCCAGTACTTC. Protein: CASSPWTGEETQYF.

The chain links TRBV24-1 to TRBJ1-2; 10 bases line up with TRBD1. Unmatched junction bases numbered 0, after V lost 5 bases and J lost 4 bases. The CDR3 covers 13 residues. Germline loops: CDR1 KGHDR, CDR2 SFDVKD. The CDR3 loop reads CATSGQGAYGYTF. Written as DNA, the CDR3 is TGTGCCACCAGTGGACAGGGGGCCTATGGCTACACCTTC.

The chain joins TRBV13 to TRBJ2-7; D ambiguous. The CDR3 sequence is 12 residues long. V lost 3 bases to trimming and J lost 7 bases, with 10 bases between them. CDR1 and CDR2 from the germline V gene are PRHDT and FYEKMQ (reference sequence). Written as DNA, the CDR3 is TGTGCCAGCAGCTTGGGCCCCAAGGAGCAGTACTTC. The encoded protein is CASSLGPKEQYF. Filled out from reference TRBV13 and TRBJ2-7, the complete variable domain reads AAGVIQSPRHLIKEKRETATLKCYPIPRHDTVYWYQQGPGQDPQFLISFYEKMQSDKGSIPDRFSAQQFSDYHSELNMSSLELGDSALYFCASSLGPKEQYFGPGTRLTVT.

This clone turned up a few times. The chain employs TRBV20-1 and TRBJ1-2, with 7 nucleotides matching TRBD1. Trimming took 3 bases from V and 4 from J; bases not matched to a gene: 14. CDR1 DFQATT and CDR2 SNEGSKA come from the germline V gene (reference sequence). The length of the CDR3 is 16 residues. The CDR3 spells CSASPTTGQTFYGYTF. The DNA for the CDR3 is TGCAGTGCTAGTCCTACAACGGGACAGACCTTCTATGGCTACACCTTC.

This chain joins TRBV19 and TRBJ1-2, with D perhaps TRBD1 (5 bases). Trimming stripped 5 bases from V and 5 bases from J, with 15 bases between. Germline lookup yields CDR1 LNHDA and CDR2 SQIVND (reference sequence). The CDR3 consists of 14 residues. For the CDR3, the DNA is TGTGCCAGTAGTGACAGCGAACTTGAATATGGCTACACCTTC. This sequence encodes CASSDSELEYGYTF.

The chain carries TRBV3-1 (or the pseudogene TRBV3-2) and TRBJ2-5; 10 positions match TRBD1. After removal of 1 base from V and 5 bases from J, the junction contained 10 bases not matched to a gene. The CDR3 contains 17 residues. Germline V gives CDR1 LGHDT, CDR2 YNNKEL (reference sequence). The CDR3 DNA reads TGTGCCAGCAGCCAAGGAGGGACAGGGGCCGGTGGCGAGACCCAGTACTTC. Encoded protein: CASSQGGTGAGGETQYF.

The CDR3 sequence is CASSLRGLAGGSTDTQYF. The CDR3 DNA sequence: TGTGCCAGCAGCTTACGGGGACTAGCGGGAGGGAGTACAGATACGCAGTATTTT. The J gene is TRBJ2-3, the V gene TRBV7-3; 16 bases fit TRBD2. With V trimmed by 2 bases and J by 3 bases, 5 bases remained unmatched. Per germline, CDR1 SGHTA and CDR2 FQGTGA. CDR3 length: 18 amino acids.

The rearrangement joins TRBV7-3 to TRBJ2-1; 10 bases are shared with TRBD2. CDR3 size: 14 residues. V was pared by 4 bases and J by 7 bases, with 4 bases of the junction left unmatched. Germline-derived CDR1 and CDR2 are SGHTA and FQGTGA. This CDR3 reads CASSSGLAPNEQFF. The CDR3 DNA reads TGTGCCAGCAGCTCGGGACTAGCGCCGAATGAGCAGTTCTTC.

The genes are TRBV5-1 and TRBJ2-7; D is unresolved. V lost 2 bases and J lost 5, with 11 bases in between. CDR3 length equals 13 residues. The V gene's germline CDR1 is SGHRS and CDR2 YFSETQ. CDR3 coding DNA: TGCGCCAGCAGCTTTTTCCCGGGTGACGAGCAGTACTTC. Translation gives CASSFFPGDEQYF.

This clone was recorded many times. The J gene is TRBJ1-6, the V gene TRBV7-9; D possibly corresponds to TRBD1 (6 bases). The V gene's germline CDR1 is SEHNR and CDR2 FQNEAQ (reference sequence). There are 15 residues in the CDR3. V was trimmed by 3 bases and J by 5 bases, leaving 11 bases between them. The CDR3 sequence is CASSFSTGNNSPLHF. In nucleotides, the CDR3 is TGTGCCAGCAGCTTTTCGACAGGCAATAATTCACCCCTCCACTTT.

A single count supports this clone. The CDR3 bases are TGCAGCGTTGAGGGCTTAGCTTTCTTT. It yields the protein CSVEGLAFF. This chain uses TRBV29-1 with TRBJ1-1, with unresolved D. Trimming pared 3 bases from V and 10 bases from J, leaving 6 bases between. This CDR3 is built from 9 residues. Germline lookup yields CDR1 SQVTM and CDR2 ANQGSEA.

CDR3 bases: TGTGCCAGCAGCTCGGGGACAGGGAATTCACCCCTCCACTTT. Protein product: CASSSGTGNSPLHF. The rearrangement links TRBV28 to TRBJ1-6; TRBD1 aligns across 9 bases. The J segment lost 7 bases and the V segment lost 6 bases, leaving 4 bases of the junction unmatched. CDR1 and CDR2 (germline): MDHEN, SYDVKM. The CDR3 runs to 14 residues. The whole variable domain, filled in from reference TRBV28 and TRBJ1-6, reads DVKVTQSSRYLVKRTGEKVFLECVQDMDHENMFWYRQDPGLGLRLIYFSYDVKMKEKGDIPEGYSVSREKKERFSLILESASTNQTSMYLCASSSGTGNSPLHFGNGTRLTVT.

The genes are TRBV5-1 and TRBJ1-5; possibly TRBD1 for D (5 bases). This CDR3 spans 14 amino acids. V was clipped by 1 base and J by 5 bases, with 10 bases between them. In germline, CDR1 is SGHRS, CDR2 YFSETQ. This chain's CDR3 is CASSLSAGDQPQHF. CDR3 nucleotides: TGCGCCAGCAGCTTGTCGGCGGGGGATCAGCCCCAGCATTTT.